This T cell receptor beta chain was recovered during a study of blood T cell repertoires in COVID-19. Study in general: COVID-19 samples from acute and convalescent phases originated in the United States, Italy and Spain. T cells, B-cell-depleted T cells, or PBMCs supplied cDNA or gDNA.

This clone has just a few counts. This CDR3 has 14 amino acids. Per the germline V gene, CDR1 is SGHTA and CDR2 is FQGNSA. V shed 0 bases and J shed 9 bases, with 12 bases lying between them. Method: immunoSEQ multiplex PCR; TCRdb's copy keeps in-frame clones and lacks some. The table has about 130,000 clones, about four fifths seen once. Sequenced sample: PBMCs or T cells enriched from blood (not recorded which). The origin of this receptor is a man younger than 40 who had recovered from COVID-19. This sequence joins TRBV7-2 and TRBJ1-5, with D tentatively TRBD1 (6 bases). CDR3 nucleotides: TGTGCCAGCAGCTTAGCGCTCGACAGGTCGCCCCAGCATTTT. The encoded protein is CASSLALDRSPQHF. The full variable domain, completed using reference TRBV7-2 and TRBJ1-5, is GAGVSQSPSNKVTEKGKDVELRCDPISGHTALYWYRQSLGQGLEFLIYFQGNSAPDKSGLPSDRFSAERTGGSVSTLTIQRTQQEDSAVYLCASSLALDRSPQHFGDGTRLSIL.